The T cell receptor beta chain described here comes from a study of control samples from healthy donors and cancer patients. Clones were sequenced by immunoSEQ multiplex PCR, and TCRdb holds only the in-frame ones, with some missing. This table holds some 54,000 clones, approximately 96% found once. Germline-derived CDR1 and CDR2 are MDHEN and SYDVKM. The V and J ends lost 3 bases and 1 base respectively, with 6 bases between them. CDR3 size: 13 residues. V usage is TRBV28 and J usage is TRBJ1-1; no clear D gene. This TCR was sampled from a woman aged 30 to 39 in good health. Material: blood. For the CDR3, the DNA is TGTGCCAGCAGTTTCCCAAGGAACACTGAAGCTTTCTTT. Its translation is CASSFPRNTEAFF.